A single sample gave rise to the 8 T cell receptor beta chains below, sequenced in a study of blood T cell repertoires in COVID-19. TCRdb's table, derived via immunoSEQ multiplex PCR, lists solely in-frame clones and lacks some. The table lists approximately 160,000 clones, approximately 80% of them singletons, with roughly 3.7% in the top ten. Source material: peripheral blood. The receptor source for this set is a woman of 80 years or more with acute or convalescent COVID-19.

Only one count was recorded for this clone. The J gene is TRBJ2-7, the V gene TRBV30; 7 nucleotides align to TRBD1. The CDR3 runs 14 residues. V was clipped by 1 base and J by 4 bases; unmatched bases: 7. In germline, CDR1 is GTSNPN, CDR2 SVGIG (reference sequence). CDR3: CAWSGGGSKYEQYF. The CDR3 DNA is TGTGCCTGGAGTGGAGGGGGCTCCAAATACGAGCAGTACTTC. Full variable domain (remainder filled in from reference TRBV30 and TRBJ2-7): SQTIHQWPATLVQPVGSPLSLECTVEGTSNPNLYWYRQAAGRGLQLLFYSVGIGQISSEVPQNLSASRPQDRQFILSSKKLLLSDSGFYLCAWSGGGSKYEQYFGPGTRLTVT.

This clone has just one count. CDR3 amino acids: CASSPRQGSEQFF. The DNA for the CDR3 is TGTGCCAGCTCACCTAGACAGGGCAGTGAGCAGTTCTTC. This rearrangement joins TRBV18 to TRBJ2-1; 7 bases align to TRBD1. The trim removed 3 bases at V and 9 bases at J, leaving 5 bases unmatched. The CDR3 has 13 residues. In germline, CDR1 is KGHSH, CDR2 LQKENI.

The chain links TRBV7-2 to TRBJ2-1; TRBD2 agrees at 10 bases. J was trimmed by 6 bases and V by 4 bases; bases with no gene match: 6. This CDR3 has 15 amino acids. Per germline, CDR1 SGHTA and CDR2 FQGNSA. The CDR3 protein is CASSSSGGAPNEQFF. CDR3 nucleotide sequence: TGTGCCAGCAGCTCCAGCGGGGGGGCCCCCAATGAGCAGTTCTTC.

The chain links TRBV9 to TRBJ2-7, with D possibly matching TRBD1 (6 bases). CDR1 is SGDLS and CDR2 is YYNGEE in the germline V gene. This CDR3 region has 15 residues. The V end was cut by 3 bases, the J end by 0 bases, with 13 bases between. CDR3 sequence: CASSAGPDSSYEQYF. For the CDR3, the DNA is TGTGCCAGCAGCGCCGGCCCGGACAGCTCCTACGAGCAGTACTTC.

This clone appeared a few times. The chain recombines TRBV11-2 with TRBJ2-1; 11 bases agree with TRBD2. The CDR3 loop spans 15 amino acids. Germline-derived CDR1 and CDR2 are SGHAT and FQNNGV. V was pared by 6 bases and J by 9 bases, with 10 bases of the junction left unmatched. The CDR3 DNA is TGTGCCAGCAGGCTAGCGGGAGGAAAGAGGGGTGAGCAGTTCTTC. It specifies CASRLAGGKRGEQFF.

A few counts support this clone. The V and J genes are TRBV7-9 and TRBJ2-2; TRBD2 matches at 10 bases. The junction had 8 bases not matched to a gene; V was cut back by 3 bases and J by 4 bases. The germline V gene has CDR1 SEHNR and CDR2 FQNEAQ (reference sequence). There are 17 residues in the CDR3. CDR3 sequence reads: CASSFTGLADSTGELFF. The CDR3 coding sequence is TGTGCCAGCAGCTTTACCGGACTAGCGGATAGCACCGGGGAGCTGTTTTTT.

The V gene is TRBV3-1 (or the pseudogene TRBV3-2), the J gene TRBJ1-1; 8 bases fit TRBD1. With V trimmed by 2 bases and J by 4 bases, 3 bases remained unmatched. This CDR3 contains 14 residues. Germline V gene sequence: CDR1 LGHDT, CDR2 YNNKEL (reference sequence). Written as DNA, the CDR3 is TGTGCCAGCAGCCAATTCACAGGGGGCACTGAAGCTTTCTTT. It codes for CASSQFTGGTEAFF.

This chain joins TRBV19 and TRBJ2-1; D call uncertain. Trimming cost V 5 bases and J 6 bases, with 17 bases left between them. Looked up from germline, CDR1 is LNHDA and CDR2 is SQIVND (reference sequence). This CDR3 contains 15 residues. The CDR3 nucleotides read TGTGCCAGTAGTGTCAAGAGGCTGGCCTTCAATGAGCAGTTCTTC. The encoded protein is CASSVKRLAFNEQFF.